This TCR beta chain was sequenced for a study of shared clonotypes between healthy human individuals. Study-wide results and caveats: The study found lower generation probabilities in non-shared clonotypes than in those shared by all four donors.

V was clipped by 6 bases and J by 1 base, with 9 bases between them. Germline V lookup: CDR1 MNHEY, CDR2 SVGAGI. This CDR3 region has 13 residues. Using about 0.2 ug DNA, some 30,000 T cell genomes, the sorted-subset replicate PCRs were run. Produced via immunoSEQ multiplex PCR; TCRdb's table is partial and in-frame only. The sample yields over 1.5 million clones, around 98% seen once. Worth noting for this clone: Antigen specificity is unknown.

Free of recent acute infections or vaccinations, the donors were healthy HIV-negative adults. V is TRBV6-5 and J is TRBJ1-1; tentatively, D is TRBD1 (5 bases). Sequencing input: naive CD4+ T cells sorted from blood. Noted subset: CD45RA+ positively selected. This clonotype originated in a man aged 30 to 39 in good health. The CDR3 loop is CASRGRGNTEAFF. CDR3 bases: TGTGCCAGCAGGGGGAGGGGGAACACTGAAGCTTTCTTT.